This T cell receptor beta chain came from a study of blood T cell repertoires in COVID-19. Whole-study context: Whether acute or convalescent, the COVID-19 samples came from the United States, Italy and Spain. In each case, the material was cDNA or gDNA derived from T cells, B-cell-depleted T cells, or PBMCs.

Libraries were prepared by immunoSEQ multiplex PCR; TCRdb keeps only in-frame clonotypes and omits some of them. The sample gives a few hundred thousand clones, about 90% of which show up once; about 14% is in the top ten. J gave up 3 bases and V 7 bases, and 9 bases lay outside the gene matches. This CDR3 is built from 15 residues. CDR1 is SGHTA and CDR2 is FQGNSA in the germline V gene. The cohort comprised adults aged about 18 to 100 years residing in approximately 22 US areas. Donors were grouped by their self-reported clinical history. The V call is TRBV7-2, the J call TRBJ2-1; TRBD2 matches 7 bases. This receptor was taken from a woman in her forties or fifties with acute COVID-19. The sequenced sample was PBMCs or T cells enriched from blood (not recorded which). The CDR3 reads CASTAGLRSYNEQFF. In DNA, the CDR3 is TGTGCCAGCACCGCGGGACTACGAAGCTACAATGAGCAGTTCTTC.